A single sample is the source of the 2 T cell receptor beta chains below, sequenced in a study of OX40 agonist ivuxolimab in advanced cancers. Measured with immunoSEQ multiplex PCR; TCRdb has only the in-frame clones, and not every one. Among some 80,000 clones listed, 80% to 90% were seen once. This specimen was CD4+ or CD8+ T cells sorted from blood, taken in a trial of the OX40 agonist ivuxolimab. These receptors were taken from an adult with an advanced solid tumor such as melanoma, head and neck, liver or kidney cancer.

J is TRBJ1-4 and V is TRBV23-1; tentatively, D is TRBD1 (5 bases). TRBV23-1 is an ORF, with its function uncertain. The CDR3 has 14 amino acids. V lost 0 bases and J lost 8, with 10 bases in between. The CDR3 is CASSQSRGCEKLFF. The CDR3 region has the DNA TGCGCCAGCAGTCAATCTCGGGGGTGCGAAAAACTGTTTTTT.

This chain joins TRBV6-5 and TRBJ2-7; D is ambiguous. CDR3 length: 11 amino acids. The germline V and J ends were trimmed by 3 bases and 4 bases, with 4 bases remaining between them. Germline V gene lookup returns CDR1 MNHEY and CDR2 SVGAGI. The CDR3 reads CASSYDYEQYF. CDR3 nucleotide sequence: TGTGCCAGCAGTTATGATTACGAGCAGTACTTC.